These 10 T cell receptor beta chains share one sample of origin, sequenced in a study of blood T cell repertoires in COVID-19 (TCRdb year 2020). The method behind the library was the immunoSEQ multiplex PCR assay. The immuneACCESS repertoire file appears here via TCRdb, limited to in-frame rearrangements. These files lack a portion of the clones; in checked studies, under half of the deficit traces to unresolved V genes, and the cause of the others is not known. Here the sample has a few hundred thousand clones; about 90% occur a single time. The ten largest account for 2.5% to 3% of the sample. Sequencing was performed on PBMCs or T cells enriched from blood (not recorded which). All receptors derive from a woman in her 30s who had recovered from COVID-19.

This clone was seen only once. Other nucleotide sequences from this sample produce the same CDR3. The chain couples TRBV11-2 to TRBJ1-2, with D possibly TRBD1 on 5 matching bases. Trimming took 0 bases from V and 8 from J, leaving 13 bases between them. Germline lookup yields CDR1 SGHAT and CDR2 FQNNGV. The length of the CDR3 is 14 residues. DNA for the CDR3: TGTGCCAGCAGCTTAGATCTCAGGGTTTACGGCTACACCTTC. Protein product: CASSLDLRVYGYTF.

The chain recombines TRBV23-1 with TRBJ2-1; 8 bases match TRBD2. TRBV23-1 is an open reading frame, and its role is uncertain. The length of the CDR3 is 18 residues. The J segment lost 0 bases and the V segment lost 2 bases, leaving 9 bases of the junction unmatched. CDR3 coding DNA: TGCGCCAGCAGTCAACCACCGGTCGCGGGAGGCTCCTACAATGAGCAGTTCTTC. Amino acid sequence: CASSQPPVAGGSYNEQFF.

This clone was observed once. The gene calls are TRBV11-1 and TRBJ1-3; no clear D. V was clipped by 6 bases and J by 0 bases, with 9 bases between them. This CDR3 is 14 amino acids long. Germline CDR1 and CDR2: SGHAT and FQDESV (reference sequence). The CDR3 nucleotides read TGTGCCAGCAGATCGACAATCTCTGGAAACACCATATATTTT. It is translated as CASRSTISGNTIYF.

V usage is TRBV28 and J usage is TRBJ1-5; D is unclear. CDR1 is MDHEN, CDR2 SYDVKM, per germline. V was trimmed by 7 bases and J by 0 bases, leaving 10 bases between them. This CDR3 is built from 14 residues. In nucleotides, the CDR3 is TGTGCCAGCAAAAGCCGAACTAGCAATCAGCCCCAGCATTTT. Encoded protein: CASKSRTSNQPQHF.

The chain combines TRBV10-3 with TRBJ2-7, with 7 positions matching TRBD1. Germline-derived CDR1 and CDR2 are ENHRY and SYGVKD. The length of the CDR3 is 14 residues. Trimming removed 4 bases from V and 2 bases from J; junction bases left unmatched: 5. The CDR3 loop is CAISASGQAYEQYF. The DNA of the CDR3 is TGTGCCATCAGTGCATCAGGACAGGCCTACGAGCAGTACTTC.

CDR3 sequence reads: CASSINLINEQFF. CDR3 DNA sequence: TGTGCCAGTAGTATAAACTTGATCAATGAGCAGTTCTTC. This sequence joins TRBV19 and TRBJ2-1; no reliable D call. Between the trimmed V and J ends, which lost 2 bases and 6 bases, there was a span of 8 bases. In germline, CDR1 is LNHDA, CDR2 SQIVND (reference sequence). The CDR3 contains 13 residues.

CDR3 nucleotides: TGTGCCAGCAGCTTGTACGGCGGGAGGTGGAGCGAGCAGTACTTC. Encoded protein: CASSLYGGRWSEQYF. The genes are TRBV5-4 and TRBJ2-7, with 8 bases that match TRBD2. Per germline, CDR1 SGHNT and CDR2 YYREEE (reference sequence). The CDR3 is made up of 15 amino acids. V trimming: 1 base; J trimming: 6 bases; junction bases outside the gene matches: 9.

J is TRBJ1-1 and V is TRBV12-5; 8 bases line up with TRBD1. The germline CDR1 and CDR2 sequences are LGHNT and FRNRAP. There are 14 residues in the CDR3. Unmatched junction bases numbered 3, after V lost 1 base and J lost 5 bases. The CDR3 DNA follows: TGTGCTAGTGGTTTGGGACAGGGGCGGACTGAAGCTTTCTTT. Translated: CASGLGQGRTEAFF.

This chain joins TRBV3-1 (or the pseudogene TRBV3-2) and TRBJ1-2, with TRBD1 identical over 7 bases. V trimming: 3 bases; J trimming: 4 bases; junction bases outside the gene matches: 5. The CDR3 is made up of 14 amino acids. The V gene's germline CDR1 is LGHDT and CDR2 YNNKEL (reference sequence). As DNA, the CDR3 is TGTGCCAGCAGCCACGAGGGGGCTGGCTATGGCTACACCTTC. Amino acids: CASSHEGAGYGYTF.

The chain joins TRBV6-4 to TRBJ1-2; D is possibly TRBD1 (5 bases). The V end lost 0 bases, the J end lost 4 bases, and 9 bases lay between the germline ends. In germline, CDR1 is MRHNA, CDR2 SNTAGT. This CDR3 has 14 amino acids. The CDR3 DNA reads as TGTGCCAGCAGTGACTCCGCAGGGCTCTATGGCTACACCTTC. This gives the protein CASSDSAGLYGYTF.